This entry describes one T cell receptor (beta chain). The record originates from a study of CD8 T cells in Susac syndrome. Germline lookup yields CDR1 MNHNY and CDR2 SVGAGI (reference sequence). V was pared by 2 bases and J by 4 bases, with 12 bases between. The CDR3 length is 15 residues. The authors reverse transcribed about 0.5 to 1 ug RNA with random hexamers. One entry per CDR3 protein results from TCRdb running MiXCR on the immunoSEQ multiplex PCR reads. Of under 200,000 distinct CDR3 sequences listed, about 90% are singletons. The specimen was CD4+ T cells from PBMCs. The sequence derives from a human donor in good health. The V call is TRBV6-6, the J call TRBJ2-1; a weak D match, TRBD2 (7 bases). As DNA, the CDR3 is TGTGCCAGCAGTTACGAGGGGGGGTCTTACAATGAGCAGTTCTTC. Protein product: CASSYEGGSYNEQFF.